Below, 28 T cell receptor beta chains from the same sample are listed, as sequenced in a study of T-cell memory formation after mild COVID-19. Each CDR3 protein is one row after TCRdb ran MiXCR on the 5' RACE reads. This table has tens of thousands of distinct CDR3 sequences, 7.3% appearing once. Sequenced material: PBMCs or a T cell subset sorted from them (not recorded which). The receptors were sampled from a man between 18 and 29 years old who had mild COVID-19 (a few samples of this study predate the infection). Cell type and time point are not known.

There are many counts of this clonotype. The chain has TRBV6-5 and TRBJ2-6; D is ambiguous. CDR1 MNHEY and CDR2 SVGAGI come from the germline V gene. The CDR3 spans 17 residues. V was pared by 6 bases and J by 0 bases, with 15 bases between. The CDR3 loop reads CASRPRPGPSGANVLTF. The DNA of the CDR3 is TGTGCCAGCAGACCTAGACCCGGCCCCTCTGGGGCCAACGTCCTGACTTTC.

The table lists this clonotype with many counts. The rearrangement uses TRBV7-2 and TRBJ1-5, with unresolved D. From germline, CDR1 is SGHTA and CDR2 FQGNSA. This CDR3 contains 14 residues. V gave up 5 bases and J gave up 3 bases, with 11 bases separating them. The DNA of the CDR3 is TGTGCCAGCAGCCTTTCCGGGTTCAATCAGCCCCAGCATTTT. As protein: CASSLSGFNQPQHF.

The CDR3 DNA sequence: TGTGCCAGCAGCATAGGGACTAGCGGGGGGGCCCAAGAGACCCAGTACTTC. Translated, it gives CASSIGTSGGAQETQYF. V gene TRBV11-2 combines with J gene TRBJ2-5; 16 bases are a match to TRBD2. The V segment lost 5 bases and the J segment 1 base; nucleotides outside the gene matches: 4. This CDR3 region has 17 residues. Germline V CDR1 and CDR2: SGHAT, FQNNGV.

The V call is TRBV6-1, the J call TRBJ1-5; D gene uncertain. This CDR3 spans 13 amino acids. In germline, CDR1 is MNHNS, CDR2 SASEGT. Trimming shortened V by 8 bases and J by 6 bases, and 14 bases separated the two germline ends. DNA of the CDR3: TGTGCCAGCGTGCCGGAATTTTTTCAGCCCCAGCATTTT. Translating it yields CASVPEFFQPQHF.

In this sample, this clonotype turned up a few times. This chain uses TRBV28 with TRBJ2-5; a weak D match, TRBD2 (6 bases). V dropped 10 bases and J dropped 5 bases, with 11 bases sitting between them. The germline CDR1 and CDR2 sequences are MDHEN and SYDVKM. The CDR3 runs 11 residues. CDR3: CATRGTETQYF. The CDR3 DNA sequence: TGTGCCACCCGGGGGACGGAGACCCAGTACTTC. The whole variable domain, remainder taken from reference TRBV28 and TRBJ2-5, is DVKVTQSSRYLVKRTGEKVFLECVQDMDHENMFWYRQDPGLGLRLIYFSYDVKMKEKGDIPEGYSVSREKKERFSLILESASTNQTSMYLCATRGTETQYFGPGTRLLVL.

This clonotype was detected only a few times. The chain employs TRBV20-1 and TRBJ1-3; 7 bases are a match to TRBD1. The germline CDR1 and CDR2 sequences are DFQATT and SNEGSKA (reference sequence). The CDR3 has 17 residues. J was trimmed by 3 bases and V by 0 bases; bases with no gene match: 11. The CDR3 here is CSAREAQARGDGNTIYF. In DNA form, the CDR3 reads TGCAGTGCTAGAGAAGCCCAGGCCAGGGGGGATGGAAACACCATATATTTT.

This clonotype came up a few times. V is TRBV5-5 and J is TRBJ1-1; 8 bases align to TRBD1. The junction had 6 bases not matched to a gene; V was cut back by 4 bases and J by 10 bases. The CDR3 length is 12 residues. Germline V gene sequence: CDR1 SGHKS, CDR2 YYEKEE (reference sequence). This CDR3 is CASSPDRVGAFF. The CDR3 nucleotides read TGTGCCAGCAGCCCGGACAGGGTCGGAGCTTTCTTT. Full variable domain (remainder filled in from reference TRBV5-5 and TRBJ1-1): DAGVTQSPTHLIKTRGQQVTLRCSPISGHKSVSWYQQVLGQGPQFIFQYYEKEERGRGNFPDRFSARQFPNYSSELNVNALLLGDSALYLCASSPDRVGAFFGQGTRLTVV.

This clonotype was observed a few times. The CDR3, as DNA: TGTGCCAGCAGTCTAGGGGGGTCCTATGGCTACACCTTC. It yields the protein CASSLGGSYGYTF. The J gene is TRBJ1-2, the V gene TRBV7-9; possibly TRBD1 for D (6 bases). Germline loops: CDR1 SEHNR, CDR2 FQNEAQ (reference sequence). This CDR3 has 13 amino acids. The V and J ends lost 6 bases and 4 bases respectively, with 12 bases between them.

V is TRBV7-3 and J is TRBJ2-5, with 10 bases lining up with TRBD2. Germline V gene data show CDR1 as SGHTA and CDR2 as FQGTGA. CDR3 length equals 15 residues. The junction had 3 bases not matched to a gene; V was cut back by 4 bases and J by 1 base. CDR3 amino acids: CASSSSGGPQETQYF. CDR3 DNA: TGTGCCAGCAGCTCTAGCGGGGGCCCCCAAGAGACCCAGTACTTC. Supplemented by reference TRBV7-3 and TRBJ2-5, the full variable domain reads GAGVSQTPSNKVTEKGKYVELRCDPISGHTALYWYRQSLGQGPEFLIYFQGTGAADDSGLPNDRFFAVRPEGSVSTLKIQRTERGDSAVYLCASSSSGGPQETQYFGPGTRLLVL.

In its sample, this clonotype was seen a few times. CDR3 loop: CASSATDLTDTQYF. The CDR3 DNA is TGCGCCAGCAGCGCCACTGATCTTACAGATACGCAGTATTTT. The chain recombines TRBV5-1 with TRBJ2-3; D is ambiguous. Germline V CDR1 and CDR2: SGHRS, YFSETQ. Trimming stripped 4 bases from V and 3 bases from J, with 12 bases between. CDR3 length: 14 residues.

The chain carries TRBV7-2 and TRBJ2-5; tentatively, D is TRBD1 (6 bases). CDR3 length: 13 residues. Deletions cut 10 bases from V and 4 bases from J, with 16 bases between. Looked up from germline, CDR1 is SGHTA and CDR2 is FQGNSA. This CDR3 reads CATQGMVRETQYF. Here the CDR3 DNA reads TGTGCCACGCAGGGGATGGTGAGAGAGACCCAGTACTTC.

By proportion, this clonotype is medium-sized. CDR3: CSAIETNTEAFF. The CDR3, as DNA: TGCAGTGCTATAGAGACGAACACTGAAGCTTTCTTT. The chain links TRBV20-1 to TRBJ1-1; unclear D gene. The CDR3 covers 12 residues. V dropped 4 bases and J dropped 1 base, with 7 bases sitting between them. The germline V gene encodes CDR1 DFQATT and CDR2 SNEGSKA (reference sequence).

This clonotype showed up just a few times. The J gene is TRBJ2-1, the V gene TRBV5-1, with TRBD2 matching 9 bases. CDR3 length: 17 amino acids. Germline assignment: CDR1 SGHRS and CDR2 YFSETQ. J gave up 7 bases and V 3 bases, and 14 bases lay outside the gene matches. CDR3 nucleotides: TGCGCCAGCAGCTCGTGGCCTAGCGGGGTTATCGGGAATGAGCAGTTCTTC. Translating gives CASSSWPSGVIGNEQFF.

The CDR3 bases are TGTGCCAGCAGCCAAGAATGGAAGAATCAGCCCCAGCATTTT. Amino acid sequence: CASSQEWKNQPQHF. J is TRBJ1-5 and V is TRBV4-2; no clear D. Germline loops: CDR1 LGHNA, CDR2 YNFKEQ. V shed 0 bases and J shed 4 bases, with 7 bases lying between them. The CDR3 has 14 amino acids.

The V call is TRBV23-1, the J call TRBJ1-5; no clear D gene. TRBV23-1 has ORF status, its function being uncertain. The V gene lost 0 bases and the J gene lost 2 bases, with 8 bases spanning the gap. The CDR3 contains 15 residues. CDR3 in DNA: TGCGCCAGCAGTCAATCGAGAGGGTGCAATCAGCCCCAGCATTTT. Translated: CASSQSRGCNQPQHF.

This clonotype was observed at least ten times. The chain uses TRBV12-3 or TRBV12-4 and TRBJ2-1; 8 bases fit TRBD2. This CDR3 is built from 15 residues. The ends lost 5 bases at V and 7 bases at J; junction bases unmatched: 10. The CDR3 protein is CASSLLAGFRNEQFF. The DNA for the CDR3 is TGTGCCAGCAGTCTTCTAGCGGGCTTTAGAAATGAGCAGTTCTTC.

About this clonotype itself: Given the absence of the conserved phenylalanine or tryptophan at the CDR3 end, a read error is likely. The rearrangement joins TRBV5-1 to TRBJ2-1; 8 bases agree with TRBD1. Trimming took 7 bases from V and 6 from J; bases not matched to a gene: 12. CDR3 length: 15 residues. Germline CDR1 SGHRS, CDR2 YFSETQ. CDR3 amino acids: CASEDSGGPINEQFL. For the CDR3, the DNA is TGCGCCAGCGAAGATTCAGGGGGCCCTATCAATGAGCAGTTCTTA.

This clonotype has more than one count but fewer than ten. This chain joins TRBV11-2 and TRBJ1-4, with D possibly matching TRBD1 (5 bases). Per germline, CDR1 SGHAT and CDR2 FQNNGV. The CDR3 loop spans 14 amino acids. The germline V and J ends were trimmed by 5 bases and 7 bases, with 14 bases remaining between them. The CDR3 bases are TGTGCCAGCAGCCAACAGGAATTTAGTGAAAAACTGTTTTTT. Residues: CASSQQEFSEKLFF.

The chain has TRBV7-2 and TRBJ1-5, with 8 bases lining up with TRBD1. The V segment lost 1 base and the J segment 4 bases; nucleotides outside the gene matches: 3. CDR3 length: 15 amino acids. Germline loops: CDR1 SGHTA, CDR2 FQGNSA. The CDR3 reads CASSLGRQGNQPQHF. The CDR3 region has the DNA TGTGCCAGCAGCTTAGGGAGACAGGGGAATCAGCCCCAGCATTTT.

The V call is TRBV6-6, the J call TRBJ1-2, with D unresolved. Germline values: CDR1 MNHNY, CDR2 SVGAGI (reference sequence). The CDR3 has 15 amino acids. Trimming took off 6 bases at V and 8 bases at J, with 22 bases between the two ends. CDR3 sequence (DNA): TGTGCCAGCAGCCCACGGGAGGGTTCCCTGTCGGGCTACACCTTC. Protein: CASSPREGSLSGYTF.

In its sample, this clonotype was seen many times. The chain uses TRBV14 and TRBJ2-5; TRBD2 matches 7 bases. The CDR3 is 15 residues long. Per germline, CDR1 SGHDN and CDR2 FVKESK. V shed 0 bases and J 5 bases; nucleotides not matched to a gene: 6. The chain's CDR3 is CASSQELAGVETQYF. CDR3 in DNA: TGTGCCAGCAGCCAAGAACTGGCGGGGGTGGAGACCCAGTACTTC. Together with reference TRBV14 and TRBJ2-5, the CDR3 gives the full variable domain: EAGVTQFPSHSVIEKGQTVTLRCDPISGHDNLYWYRRVMGKEIKFLLHFVKESKQDESGMPNNRFLAERTGGTYSTLKVQPAELEDSGVYFCASSQELAGVETQYFGPGTRLLVL.

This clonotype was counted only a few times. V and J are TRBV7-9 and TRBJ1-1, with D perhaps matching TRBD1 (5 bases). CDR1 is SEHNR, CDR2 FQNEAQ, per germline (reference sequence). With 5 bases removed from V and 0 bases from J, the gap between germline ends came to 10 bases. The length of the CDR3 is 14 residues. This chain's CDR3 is CASSEDTLNTEAFF. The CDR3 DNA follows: TGTGCCAGCAGCGAGGACACCTTGAACACTGAAGCTTTCTTT.

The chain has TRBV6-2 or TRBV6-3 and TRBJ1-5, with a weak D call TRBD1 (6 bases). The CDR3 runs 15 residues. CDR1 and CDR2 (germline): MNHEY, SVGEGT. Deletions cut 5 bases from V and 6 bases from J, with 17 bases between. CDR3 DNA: TGTGCCAGCAGTCGGAGTAACAGGGCCAGTCAGCCCCAGCATTTT. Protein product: CASSRSNRASQPQHF.

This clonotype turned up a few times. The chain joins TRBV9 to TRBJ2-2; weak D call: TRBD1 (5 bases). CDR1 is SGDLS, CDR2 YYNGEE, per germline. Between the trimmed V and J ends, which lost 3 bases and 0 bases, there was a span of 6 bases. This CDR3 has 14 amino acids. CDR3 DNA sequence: TGTGCCAGCAGCGCAGGGACGAACACCGGGGAGCTGTTTTTT. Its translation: CASSAGTNTGELFF.

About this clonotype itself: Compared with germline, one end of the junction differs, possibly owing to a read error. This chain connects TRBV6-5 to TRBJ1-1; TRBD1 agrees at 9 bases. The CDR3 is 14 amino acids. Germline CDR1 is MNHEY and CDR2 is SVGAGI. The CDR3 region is CASSYDRGGTEAFF. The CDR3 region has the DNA TGTGCAAGCAGTTATGACAGGGGGGGCACTGAAGCTTTCTTT.

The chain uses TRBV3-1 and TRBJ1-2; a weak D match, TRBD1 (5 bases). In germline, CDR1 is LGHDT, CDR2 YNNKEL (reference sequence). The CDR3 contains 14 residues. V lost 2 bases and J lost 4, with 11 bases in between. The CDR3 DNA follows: TGTGCCAGCAGCCAACTCCAGGGATCCTATGGCTACACCTTC. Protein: CASSQLQGSYGYTF.

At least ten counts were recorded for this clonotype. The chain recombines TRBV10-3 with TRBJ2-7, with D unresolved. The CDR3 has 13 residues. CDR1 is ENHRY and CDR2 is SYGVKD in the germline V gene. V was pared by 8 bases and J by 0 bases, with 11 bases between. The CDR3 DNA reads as TGTGCCATCGCCCGAGGCCCCTCCTACGAGCAGTACGTC. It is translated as CAIARGPSYEQYV.

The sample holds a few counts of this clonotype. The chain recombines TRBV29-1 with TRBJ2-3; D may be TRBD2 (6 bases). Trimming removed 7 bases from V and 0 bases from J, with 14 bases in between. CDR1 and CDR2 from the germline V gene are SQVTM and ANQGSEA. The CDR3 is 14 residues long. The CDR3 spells CSASGRGSTDTQYF. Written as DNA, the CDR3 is TGCAGCGCCTCGGGGCGGGGTAGCACAGATACGCAGTATTTT.